One sample yielded the 18 T cell receptor beta chains listed below, sequenced in a study of CD8 T cells in ankylosing spondylitis. These receptors lack a known antigen. Study results and caveats: There was a TCR beta motif, made of several highly homologous variants, that appeared characteristic of ankylosing spondylitis blood.

TCRdb passed the 5' RACE reads through MiXCR, listing each CDR3 protein once. The table has over 700,000 distinct CDR3 sequences, around 17% seen once; the top ten hold under 20%. The source material was blood, either unsorted or a sorted T cell fraction (not recorded which). Receptors were obtained from a male donor with ankylosing spondylitis.

The count of this clonotype is one. The J gene is TRBJ1-1, the V gene TRBV5-5, with 7 bases that match TRBD1. This CDR3 is 15 amino acids long. Germline V gene sequence: CDR1 SGHKS, CDR2 YYEKEE (reference sequence). The trim removed 4 bases at V and 0 bases at J, leaving 6 bases unmatched. The chain's CDR3 is CASSTPGTVNTEAFF. The CDR3 nucleotides are TGTGCCAGCAGCACTCCCGGGACAGTGAACACTGAAGCTTTCTTT. Full variable domain (outside the CDR3, taken from reference TRBV5-5 and TRBJ1-1): DAGVTQSPTHLIKTRGQQVTLRCSPISGHKSVSWYQQVLGQGPQFIFQYYEKEERGRGNFPDRFSARQFPNYSSELNVNALLLGDSALYLCASSTPGTVNTEAFFGQGTRLTVV.

This clonotype has more than one count but fewer than ten. This chain links TRBV7-9 with TRBJ1-1; a weak D match, TRBD1 (5 bases). Germline V gene sequence: CDR1 SEHNR, CDR2 FQNEAQ (reference sequence). V gave up 3 bases and J gave up 1 base, with 12 bases separating them. The CDR3 has 15 residues. The CDR3 protein is CASSFWGERNTEAFF. Written as DNA, the CDR3 is TGTGCCAGCAGCTTTTGGGGCGAAAGGAACACTGAAGCTTTCTTT.

V is TRBV5-6 and J is TRBJ2-7; tentatively, D is TRBD2 (6 bases). The V end was cut by 4 bases, the J end by 2 bases, with 16 bases between. From germline, CDR1 is SGHDT and CDR2 YYEEEE. CDR3 length equals 15 residues. The CDR3 DNA follows: TGTGCCAGCAGCCCTTTGCGCGGGGAAGCCTACGAGCAGTACTTC. Translated, it gives CASSPLRGEAYEQYF.

This clonotype was seen ten or more times. V gene TRBV29-1 combines with J gene TRBJ2-1, with TRBD2 matching 11 bases. The V gene's germline CDR1 is SQVTM and CDR2 ANQGSEA. Germline trimming cut 0 bases from V and 4 bases from J; bases unmatched to any gene: 5. CDR3 length equals 16 residues. The CDR3 region is CSVEDQLAGVYNEQFF. CDR3 bases: TGCAGCGTTGAAGATCAACTAGCGGGAGTATACAATGAGCAGTTCTTC.

This clonotype has only a few counts. The chain is built from TRBV5-1 and TRBJ1-1, with D possibly being TRBD1 (5 bases). The V end was cut by 3 bases, the J end by 3 bases, with 12 bases between. This CDR3 comprises 14 residues. Germline V gives CDR1 SGHRS, CDR2 YFSETQ. The CDR3 sequence: CASSWAAGDTEAFF. In nucleotides, the CDR3 is TGCGCCAGCAGCTGGGCAGCGGGGGACACTGAAGCTTTCTTT.

The CDR3 nucleotides read TGCGCCAGCAGCCAAGCCGGGACAGGGAAAGAGACCCAGTACTTC. This sequence encodes CASSQAGTGKETQYF. This sequence joins TRBV4-1 and TRBJ2-5, with 9 positions matching TRBD1. Unmatched junction bases numbered 3, after V lost 1 base and J lost 3 bases. The CDR3 consists of 15 residues. From germline, CDR1 is MGHRA and CDR2 YSYEKL.

This clonotype has just a few counts. CDR3: CASSPGTSGGLNEQFF. As DNA, the CDR3 is TGTGCCAGCAGCCCCGGGACTAGCGGGGGACTCAATGAGCAGTTCTTC. The genes are TRBV27 and TRBJ2-1; TRBD2 matches 14 bases. The CDR3 consists of 16 residues. Trimming at V came to 6 bases and at J to 6 bases, leaving 7 bases not matched to a gene. The germline V gene has CDR1 MNHEY and CDR2 SMNVEV (reference sequence).

This chain links TRBV20-1 with TRBJ1-1; 8 nucleotides agree with TRBD1. Germline trimming cut 0 bases from V and 1 base from J; bases unmatched to any gene: 7. The CDR3 totals 16 residues. The germline V gene encodes CDR1 DFQATT and CDR2 SNEGSKA (reference sequence). CDR3 coding DNA: TGCAGTGCTAGAGATCAAGACAGGGGATCGAACACTGAAGCTTTCTTT. It is translated as CSARDQDRGSNTEAFF.

DNA of the CDR3: TGTGCCAGCTCCCGCGGGGTAAGAGATCAGCCCCAGCATTTT. Its protein is CASSRGVRDQPQHF. The rearrangement uses TRBV18 and TRBJ1-5; D is undetermined. CDR3 size: 14 residues. The V and J ends lost 6 bases and 5 bases respectively, with 14 bases between them. Looked up from germline, CDR1 is KGHSH and CDR2 is LQKENI.

This sequence joins TRBV7-9 and TRBJ2-1; 8 bases agree with TRBD2. This CDR3 has 14 residues. V shed 5 bases and J 9 bases; nucleotides not matched to a gene: 9. Germline lookup yields CDR1 SEHNR and CDR2 FQNEAQ (reference sequence). CDR3 sequence reads: CASSMWTSKGEQFF. CDR3 coding DNA: TGTGCCAGCAGCATGTGGACTAGCAAGGGTGAGCAGTTCTTC.

J is TRBJ2-1 and V is TRBV11-2; D ambiguous. This CDR3 comprises 16 residues. The germline V gene has CDR1 SGHAT and CDR2 FQNNGV. With 5 bases removed from V and 0 bases from J, the gap between germline ends came to 14 bases. The CDR3 DNA reads as TGTGCCAGCAGCCCCGTGGCGGCCATCTCCTACAATGAGCAGTTCTTC. It yields the protein CASSPVAAISYNEQFF.

This chain joins TRBV20-1 and TRBJ2-2; no definite D call. This CDR3 comprises 13 residues. Germline-derived CDR1 and CDR2 are DFQATT and SNEGSKA (reference sequence). Trimming removed 4 bases from V and 2 bases from J, with 8 bases in between. CDR3: CSAMFSNTGELFF. The CDR3 DNA reads as TGCAGTGCTATGTTTTCTAACACCGGGGAGCTGTTTTTT.

This clonotype was observed a few times. The chain combines TRBV29-1 with TRBJ1-2; TRBD1 matches at 7 bases. V was pared by 6 bases and J by 8 bases, with 15 bases of the junction left unmatched. Germline V gene sequence: CDR1 SQVTM, CDR2 ANQGSEA. The CDR3 runs to 14 residues. For the CDR3, the DNA is TGCAGCGTAGAGGGACAGATAAATTATGAGGGCTACACCTTC. This codes for CSVEGQINYEGYTF.

There are a few counts of this clonotype. J is TRBJ2-7 and V is TRBV20-1, with D tentatively TRBD1 (6 bases). The CDR3 totals 15 residues. Trimming took 3 bases from V and 0 from J, leaving 15 bases between them. Germline lookup yields CDR1 DFQATT and CDR2 SNEGSKA (reference sequence). CDR3 sequence (DNA): TGCAGTGCTAGTCCCCCCAGAGGGGGCTCCTACGAGCAGTACTTC. This translates into CSASPPRGGSYEQYF.

This clonotype was observed a handful of times. In nucleotides, the CDR3 is TGTGCCAGCAGCTTCCTTAGCGGGGGGGCCCCCGGGGAGCTGTTTTTT. Encoded protein: CASSFLSGGAPGELFF. The chain carries TRBV11-2 and TRBJ2-2; 11 nucleotides match TRBD2. From germline, CDR1 is SGHAT and CDR2 FQNNGV. Losses at the gene ends were 3 bases for V and 6 bases for J; bases not matched to a gene: 6. The CDR3 runs to 16 residues.

The J gene is TRBJ2-2, the V gene TRBV20-1; D not resolved. The CDR3 length is 14 residues. Per germline, CDR1 DFQATT and CDR2 SNEGSKA (reference sequence). Trimming left V 4 bases short and J 5 bases short, with 14 bases between. The DNA for the CDR3 is TGCAGTGCTAACACCCGAACGAGGACCGGGGAGCTGTTTTTT. Translating it yields CSANTRTRTGELFF.

The chain uses TRBV28 and TRBJ2-2; D is possibly TRBD1 or TRBD2 (6 bases each). This CDR3 region has 12 residues. Per germline, CDR1 MDHEN and CDR2 SYDVKM. V dropped 5 bases and J dropped 7 bases, with 8 bases sitting between them. CDR3 bases: TGTGCCAGCAGTGGGGGGCTCGGGGAGCTGTTTTTT. Its translation: CASSGGLGELFF.

This chain connects TRBV12-3 or TRBV12-4 to TRBJ2-1; the D gene could be TRBD1 or TRBD2 (5 bases each). The V end lost 5 bases, the J end lost 6 bases, and 17 bases lay between the germline ends. The CDR3 is 15 amino acids. The CDR3 protein is CASSPRTGPGNEQFF. The CDR3 region has the DNA TGTGCCAGCAGTCCAAGGACGGGGCCAGGCAATGAGCAGTTCTTC.